The TCR beta chain under discussion was sequenced for a study of T cells in women clearing cervical HPV infection. Study at large: Only a few women had HLA typing results available. Whole-study results and caveats: CIN3+ cases had significantly higher TCR repertoire richness than controls, but evenness did not differ. It is unknown whether associations predate infection; no effector/memory or HPV-specific sorting.

The germline V and J ends were trimmed by 3 bases and 8 bases, with 23 bases remaining between them. The CDR3 is made up of 16 amino acids. Germline lookup yields CDR1 DFQATT and CDR2 SNEGSKA (reference sequence). Note on this clone: The antigen remains unidentified. The CDR3 is cut off 3 residues early in the read; its end comes from the germline J gene.

Average input was around 1,200 ng genomic DNA for immunoSEQ TCR beta CDR3 amplification. Sequencing used immunoSEQ multiplex PCR; TCRdb keeps in-frame clones, though not all of them. The data include 25,000 to 40,000 clones; the top ten clones carry about 4.5%. This chain uses TRBV20-1 with TRBJ2-1; tentatively, D is TRBD2 (6 bases). Sequencing input: blood buffy coat. This sequence was found in a woman aged 18-69 years with a cervical HPV16 infection that either progressed to CIN3+ or cleared (not recorded which). Partial CDR3 DNA: TGCAGTGCTAGTTCCCTGGGACTCCGACCCTGGGATGAG. It is translated as CSASSLGLRPWDE. The whole CDR3 protein is CSASSLGLRPWDEQFF.